This is a list of T cell receptor beta chains from one sample in a study of shared clonotypes between healthy human individuals. Measured with immunoSEQ multiplex PCR; TCRdb has only the in-frame clones, and not every one. The sample shows around 2.1 million clones, 95% of them seen only once. The specimen sequenced was naive CD4+ T cells sorted from blood. These receptors were obtained from a man aged 18 to 35 in good health. Both conserved end residues are part of each CDR3. The order of the fields is J gene, D gene, V gene, clone size, CDR3 DNA, CDR3 protein. The D gene is left open where the match is weak. A row's size may be missing; if present it is once, few, many or a size class.

j_gene: TRBJ2-7; d_gene: NA; v_gene: TRBV27; abundance: NA; CDR3nt: TGTGCCAGCAGTTTACGGCTGAGGGGGGCCTACGAGCAGTACTTC; CDR3aa: CASSLRLRGAYEQYF
j_gene: TRBJ1-6; d_gene: NA; v_gene: TRBV5-4; abundance: NA; CDR3nt: TGTGCCAGCGCCCCCTATAATTCACCCCTCCACTTT; CDR3aa: CASAPYNSPLHF
j_gene: TRBJ2-2; d_gene: NA; v_gene: TRBV28; abundance: NA; CDR3nt: TGTGCCAGCAGATTACTCCGCGGCACCGGGGAGCTGTTTTTT; CDR3aa: CASRLLRGTGELFF
j_gene: TRBJ1-6; d_gene: TRBD1; v_gene: TRBV19; abundance: NA; CDR3nt: TGTGCCAGTAGTATAGGACAGGGGGTTAATTCACCCCTCCACTTT; CDR3aa: CASSIGQGVNSPLHF
j_gene: TRBJ1-5; d_gene: NA; v_gene: TRBV14; abundance: NA; CDR3nt: TGTGCCAGCAGCCAAGATCAGAACAGGCCCCAGCATTTT; CDR3aa: CASSQDQNRPQHF
j_gene: TRBJ1-4; d_gene: NA; v_gene: TRBV28; abundance: NA; CDR3nt: TGTGCCAGCAGCAAAACGCGGGGATTAGGTGAAAAACTGTTTTTT; CDR3aa: CASSKTRGLGEKLFF
j_gene: TRBJ1-5; d_gene: NA; v_gene: TRBV6-5; abundance: few; CDR3nt: TGTGCCAGCAGTTACGGGAGGGGGGATCAGCCCCAGCATTTT; CDR3aa: CASSYGRGDQPQHF
j_gene: TRBJ2-5; d_gene: NA; v_gene: TRBV5-1; abundance: NA; CDR3nt: TGCGCCAGCAGCCTGCGTGGACCCCCAGAGACCCAGTACTTC; CDR3aa: CASSLRGPPETQYF
j_gene: TRBJ1-4; d_gene: NA; v_gene: TRBV6-1; abundance: NA; CDR3nt: TGTGCCAGCAGTGATCAGATCACAACTAATGAAAAACTGTTTTTT; CDR3aa: CASSDQITTNEKLFF
j_gene: TRBJ1-1; d_gene: NA; v_gene: TRBV19; abundance: NA; CDR3nt: TGTGCCAGTAGCGGGGAGGGGAACACTGAAGCTTTCTTT; CDR3aa: CASSGEGNTEAFF
j_gene: TRBJ1-1; d_gene: NA; v_gene: TRBV2; abundance: NA; CDR3nt: TGTGCCAGCATCTTAGAACAGAACACTGAAGCTTTCTTT; CDR3aa: CASILEQNTEAFF
j_gene: TRBJ1-1; d_gene: NA; v_gene: TRBV4-1; abundance: NA; CDR3nt: TGCGCCAGCAGCCAAGCTCAGGGGCGTACTGAAGCTTTCTTT; CDR3aa: CASSQAQGRTEAFF
j_gene: TRBJ2-2; d_gene: NA; v_gene: TRBV6-1; abundance: once; CDR3nt: TGTGCCAGCAGTGGTATGGGCACCGGGGAGCTGTTTTTT; CDR3aa: CASSGMGTGELFF
j_gene: TRBJ1-4; d_gene: NA; v_gene: TRBV4-1; abundance: NA; CDR3nt: TGCGCCAGCAGCCAAGTCTTCGGAGGCGCAACTAATGAAAAACTGTTTTTT; CDR3aa: CASSQVFGGATNEKLFF
j_gene: TRBJ2-5; d_gene: NA; v_gene: TRBV11-2; abundance: NA; CDR3nt: TGTGCCAGCAGTGAGAGTGGGACCCAGTACTTC; CDR3aa: CASSESGTQYF
j_gene: TRBJ1-2; d_gene: NA; v_gene: TRBV7-9; abundance: NA; CDR3nt: TGTGCCAGCAGCTTAGAACAGGGCCTAAGCGGCTACACCTTC; CDR3aa: CASSLEQGLSGYTF
j_gene: TRBJ2-5; d_gene: TRBD1; v_gene: TRBV4-1; abundance: NA; CDR3nt: TGCGCCAGCAGCCAAGTACAGGGGGCTCAGGAGACCCAGTACTTC; CDR3aa: CASSQVQGAQETQYF
j_gene: TRBJ1-6; d_gene: NA; v_gene: TRBV11-2; abundance: once; CDR3nt: TGTGCCAGCAGCTCCGAGGGGGGTATTTCACCCCTCCACTTT; CDR3aa: CASSSEGGISPLHF
j_gene: TRBJ1-2; d_gene: TRBD1; v_gene: TRBV11-2; abundance: NA; CDR3nt: TGTGCCAGCAGAAAGAAAACGGGACAGCAATATGGCTACACCTTC; CDR3aa: CASRKKTGQQYGYTF
j_gene: TRBJ1-4; d_gene: TRBD1; v_gene: TRBV6-5; abundance: once; CDR3nt: TGTGCCAGCAGCCAACAGGGGGCGGGTGAAAAACTGTTTTTT; CDR3aa: CASSQQGAGEKLFF
j_gene: TRBJ1-1; d_gene: NA; v_gene: TRBV9; abundance: NA; CDR3nt: TGTGCCAGCAGCGTGGTTAACACTGAAGCTTTCTTT; CDR3aa: CASSVVNTEAFF
j_gene: TRBJ1-1; d_gene: NA; v_gene: TRBV18; abundance: NA; CDR3nt: TGTGCCAGCTCCCAATGGGCAGGGAGGACTGAAGCTTTCTTT; CDR3aa: CASSQWAGRTEAFF
j_gene: TRBJ2-4; d_gene: NA; v_gene: TRBV28; abundance: NA; CDR3nt: TGTGCCAGCAGTGTACCACAGGGAGCCAAAAACATTCAGTACTTC; CDR3aa: CASSVPQGAKNIQYF
j_gene: TRBJ1-1; d_gene: NA; v_gene: TRBV5-1; abundance: NA; CDR3nt: TGCGCCAGCAGCTTGACGGTGGTGAACACTGAAGCTTTCTTT; CDR3aa: CASSLTVVNTEAFF
j_gene: TRBJ2-7; d_gene: NA; v_gene: TRBV6-5; abundance: NA; CDR3nt: TGTGCCAGCAGCCTACACACCGACTCCTACGAGCAGTACTTC; CDR3aa: CASSLHTDSYEQYF
j_gene: TRBJ2-2; d_gene: NA; v_gene: TRBV18; abundance: NA; CDR3nt: TGTGCCAGCTCACCATCCGGGCTGAACACCGGGGAGCTGTTTTTT; CDR3aa: CASSPSGLNTGELFF
j_gene: TRBJ1-5; d_gene: NA; v_gene: TRBV6-5; abundance: NA; CDR3nt: TGTGCCAGCAGTTACAGGGGGGACCAGCCCCAGCATTTT; CDR3aa: CASSYRGDQPQHF
j_gene: TRBJ2-1; d_gene: NA; v_gene: TRBV21-1; abundance: NA; CDR3nt: TGTGCCAGCAGCAACAGGGGGCTGAATGAGCAGTTCTTC; CDR3aa: CASSNRGLNEQFF
j_gene: TRBJ1-1; d_gene: TRBD1; v_gene: TRBV10-3; abundance: NA; CDR3nt: TGTGCCATCAGTGAGACCAGGGGGATGAACACTGAAGCTTTCTTT; CDR3aa: CAISETRGMNTEAFF
j_gene: TRBJ1-1; d_gene: NA; v_gene: TRBV29-1; abundance: NA; CDR3nt: TGCAGCGTTGAAAAGGGGCAGCTGGAAGCTTTCTTT; CDR3aa: CSVEKGQLEAFF
j_gene: TRBJ2-1; d_gene: NA; v_gene: TRBV10-2; abundance: NA; CDR3nt: TGCGCCAGCGCACGTGGGAGCTCCTACAATGAGCAGTTCTTC; CDR3aa: CASARGSSYNEQFF
j_gene: TRBJ1-5; d_gene: NA; v_gene: TRBV30; abundance: NA; CDR3nt: TGTGCCTGGAGTGTACGAAGATCCATCAATCAGCCCCAGCATTTT; CDR3aa: CAWSVRRSINQPQHF
j_gene: TRBJ2-2; d_gene: NA; v_gene: TRBV5-1; abundance: NA; CDR3nt: TGCGCCAGCAGCTTTCGGACAGACACCGGGGAGCTGTTTTTT; CDR3aa: CASSFRTDTGELFF
j_gene: TRBJ1-4; d_gene: TRBD1; v_gene: TRBV6-1; abundance: NA; CDR3nt: TGTGCCAGCAGCGAGCGGGACAGGGCTGAAAAACTGTTTTTT; CDR3aa: CASSERDRAEKLFF
j_gene: TRBJ2-7; d_gene: TRBD1; v_gene: TRBV7-9; abundance: NA; CDR3nt: TGTGCCAGCAGCTACAGGGGGCTTGACGAGCAGTACTTC; CDR3aa: CASSYRGLDEQYF
j_gene: TRBJ2-5; d_gene: TRBD2; v_gene: TRBV27; abundance: NA; CDR3nt: TGTGCCAGCAGTATCGGACTAGCTTCAAAAGAGACCCAGTACTTC; CDR3aa: CASSIGLASKETQYF
j_gene: TRBJ1-1; d_gene: TRBD1; v_gene: TRBV5-4; abundance: NA; CDR3nt: TGTGCCAGCAGCTCCGGGCCCGACAGGGGGCTAAAGAACACTGAAGCTTTCTTT; CDR3aa: CASSSGPDRGLKNTEAFF
j_gene: TRBJ2-2; d_gene: TRBD1; v_gene: TRBV5-4; abundance: NA; CDR3nt: TGTGCCAGCAGCCGAGGGACAGGGAGCACCGGGGAGCTGTTTTTT; CDR3aa: CASSRGTGSTGELFF
j_gene: TRBJ1-1; d_gene: NA; v_gene: TRBV2; abundance: once; CDR3nt: TGTGCCAGCTCGGGGTTCAACCTGCCACACGGAGCGGGACCTGAAGCTTTCTTT; CDR3aa: CASSGFNLPHGAGPEAFF
j_gene: TRBJ1-2; d_gene: NA; v_gene: TRBV10-2; abundance: NA; CDR3nt: TGCGCCAGCAGTGAGTCTCAGATTTCTAACTATGGCTACACCTTC; CDR3aa: CASSESQISNYGYTF
j_gene: TRBJ1-5; d_gene: TRBD1; v_gene: TRBV13; abundance: NA; CDR3nt: TGTGCCAGCAGCAAACGGACAGGGGGGATAGCACGCAATCAGCCCCAGCATTTT; CDR3aa: CASSKRTGGIARNQPQHF
j_gene: TRBJ1-3; d_gene: TRBD1; v_gene: TRBV2; abundance: NA; CDR3nt: TGTGCCAGCAGTGCCGGGACAGGGGCTGGAAACACCATATATTTT; CDR3aa: CASSAGTGAGNTIYF
j_gene: TRBJ2-5; d_gene: NA; v_gene: TRBV7-9; abundance: once; CDR3nt: TGTGCCAGCAGCTTAGCGCTTAGCAGGAGCGGCCAAGAGACCCAGTACTTC; CDR3aa: CASSLALSRSGQETQYF
j_gene: TRBJ1-5; d_gene: NA; v_gene: TRBV4-2; abundance: NA; CDR3nt: TGTGCCAGCAGCCAAGAGATTGGAATGGGCCAGCCCCAGCATTTT; CDR3aa: CASSQEIGMGQPQHF
j_gene: TRBJ1-5; d_gene: TRBD1; v_gene: TRBV5-1; abundance: NA; CDR3nt: TGCGCCAGCAGCTGGAGGGGGCTCAGCAATCAGCCCCAGCATTTT; CDR3aa: CASSWRGLSNQPQHF
j_gene: TRBJ2-2; d_gene: TRBD1; v_gene: TRBV7-6; abundance: NA; CDR3nt: TGTGCCAGCAGCCTGTCCCGGGACAGGGCCGGGGGCACCGGGGAGCTGTTTTTT; CDR3aa: CASSLSRDRAGGTGELFF
j_gene: TRBJ2-4; d_gene: NA; v_gene: TRBV18; abundance: NA; CDR3nt: TGTGCCAGCTCACCACAACTGGTGATAGCCAAAAACATTCAGTACTTC; CDR3aa: CASSPQLVIAKNIQYF
j_gene: TRBJ2-1; d_gene: TRBD2; v_gene: TRBV10-3; abundance: NA; CDR3nt: TGTGCCACGTGGACTAGCGGGGTCGACAATGAGCAGTTCTTC; CDR3aa: CATWTSGVDNEQFF
j_gene: TRBJ1-5; d_gene: TRBD1; v_gene: TRBV7-2; abundance: NA; CDR3nt: TGTGCCAGCAGCAGGACAGGGATCAGCAATCAGCCCCAGCATTTT; CDR3aa: CASSRTGISNQPQHF
j_gene: TRBJ2-4; d_gene: NA; v_gene: TRBV12-5; abundance: once; CDR3nt: TGTGCTAGTGGTTTGACCGGACAAACTCAGTACTTC; CDR3aa: CASGLTGQTQYF